Each of the 25 T cell receptor beta chains below was sequenced from the same sample in a study of T cells after posttransplantation cyclophosphamide. The naive gate required viable CD3+CD4+ or CD3+CD8+ cells with CCR7+CD45RA+CD45RO-CD95-CD27+CD28+ phenotype. The protocol was immunoSEQ multiplex PCR, while the TCRdb copy is restricted to in-frame clones and leaves out a portion. The profile shows approximately 23,000 clones, approximately 97% of them singletons. The sequenced sample was naive CD4+ T cells sorted from PBMCs. The receptor set was obtained from a man in his forties or fifties in good health, CMV-negative, and a related stem cell transplant donor.

J is TRBJ2-1 and V is TRBV5-6; 12 bases are shared with TRBD2. Germline V gene data show CDR1 as SGHDT and CDR2 as YYEEEE. The junction had 9 bases not matched to a gene; V was cut back by 3 bases and J by 14 bases. The CDR3 spans 14 residues. The CDR3 DNA reads TGTGCCAGCAGCTCTTCTAGCGGGAGGGGGGCCGAGTTCTTC. Translation gives CASSSSSGRGAEFF.

The chain is built from TRBV11-2 and TRBJ1-5, with D perhaps TRBD1 (6 bases). In germline, CDR1 is SGHAT, CDR2 FQNNGV. V lost 5 bases, J lost 7 bases, and 12 bases lay in between. This CDR3 contains 13 residues. CDR3 bases: TGTGCCAGCAGCCCAGGGGTACACCAGCCCCAGCATTTT. Amino acids: CASSPGVHQPQHF.

The rearrangement joins TRBV19 to TRBJ2-7, with D perhaps matching TRBD2 (5 bases). The CDR3 consists of 13 residues. V shed 3 bases and J shed 2 bases, with 8 bases lying between them. Germline V CDR1 and CDR2: LNHDA, SQIVND (reference sequence). The CDR3 protein is CASSMRVTYEQYF. CDR3 nucleotide sequence: TGTGCCAGTAGTATGAGGGTAACCTACGAGCAGTACTTC. Using reference TRBV19 and TRBJ2-7 for the parts outside the CDR3, the full variable domain is DGGITQSPKYLFRKEGQNVTLSCEQNLNHDAMYWYRQDPGQGLRLIYYSQIVNDFQKGDIAEGYSVSREKKESFPLTVTSAQKNPTAFYLCASSMRVTYEQYFGPGTRLTVT.

The chain has TRBV7-6 and TRBJ2-1; perhaps TRBD2 as D (6 bases). The V gene's germline CDR1 is SGHVS and CDR2 FNYEAQ. V was shortened by 2 bases and J by 7 bases, with 9 bases between the two germline ends. This CDR3 comprises 13 residues. Here the CDR3 DNA reads TGTGCCAGCAGCTTATGGGAGGTAAATGAGCAGTTCTTC. This encodes CASSLWEVNEQFF.

CDR3 protein: CASSREGHQPQHF. CDR3 nucleotides: TGCGCCAGCAGCCGGGAAGGTCATCAGCCCCAGCATTTT. The chain couples TRBV5-1 to TRBJ1-5, with D unclear. Looked up from germline, CDR1 is SGHRS and CDR2 is YFSETQ. V shed 4 bases and J shed 5 bases, with 10 bases lying between them. This CDR3 comprises 13 residues.

This chain connects TRBV19 to TRBJ1-5; D not certain. This CDR3 spans 14 amino acids. V was cut by 2 bases and J by 1 base, with 6 bases left in between. Germline CDR1 LNHDA, CDR2 SQIVND (reference sequence). CDR3 DNA: TGTGCCAGTAGTATATTAGAGAGCAATCAGCCCCAGCATTTT. Translation: CASSILESNQPQHF.

With regard to this clone: Other DNA sequences in this sample translate to the same CDR3. V gene TRBV29-1 combines with J gene TRBJ1-1; weak D call: TRBD1 (5 bases). The germline gives CDR1 SQVTM, CDR2 ANQGSEA. The CDR3 has 12 amino acids. The V end was cut by 8 bases, the J end by 1 base, with 11 bases between. The CDR3 sequence is CSSAQGNTEAFF. In DNA, the CDR3 is TGCAGCTCCGCTCAGGGGAACACTGAAGCTTTCTTT.

V is TRBV9 and J is TRBJ2-3; D may be TRBD2 (7 bases). V was shortened by 0 bases and J by 9 bases, with 14 bases between the two germline ends. Looked up from germline, CDR1 is SGDLS and CDR2 is YYNGEE. This CDR3 comprises 14 residues. The CDR3 region has the DNA TGTGCCAGCAGCGTAGAAGGGGGGGGGCCCACGCAGTATTTT. This translates into CASSVEGGGPTQYF. Variable domain in full (rest from reference TRBV9 and TRBJ2-3): DSGVTQTPKHLITATGQRVTLRCSPRSGDLSVYWYQQSLDQGLQFLIQYYNGEERAKGNILERFSAQQFPDLHSELNLSSLELGDSALYFCASSVEGGGPTQYFGPGTRLTVL.

Remarks on this clone: The same CDR3 also results from other DNA sequences found in this sample. The genes are TRBV5-8 and TRBJ2-4, with D tentatively TRBD2 (6 bases). The CDR3 length is 13 residues. The germline V and J ends were trimmed by 0 bases and 9 bases, with 10 bases remaining between them. Germline V gene lookup returns CDR1 SGHTS and CDR2 YDEGEE. Written as DNA, the CDR3 is TGTGCCAGCAGCTTGGGTGGGGGAGGCATTCAGTACTTC. Protein sequence: CASSLGGGGIQYF.

This sequence joins TRBV13 and TRBJ2-1; 8 bases map to TRBD2. CDR1 PRHDT and CDR2 FYEKMQ come from the germline V gene (reference sequence). Trimming removed 5 bases from V and 8 bases from J; junction bases left unmatched: 8. The CDR3 covers 14 residues. Here the CDR3 reads CASSPWRGDHEQFF. In nucleotides, the CDR3 is TGTGCCAGCAGCCCATGGCGGGGGGACCATGAGCAGTTCTTC.

The chain's CDR3 is CASSLELNTGELFF. CDR3 bases: TGCGCCAGCAGCTTGGAATTAAACACCGGGGAGCTGTTTTTT. The chain uses TRBV5-1 and TRBJ2-2; D ambiguous. Germline V gene lookup returns CDR1 SGHRS and CDR2 YFSETQ. The CDR3 is 14 amino acids. Trimming left V 0 bases short and J 2 bases short, with 5 bases between.

V usage is TRBV12-5 and J usage is TRBJ2-3; 11 nucleotides match TRBD2. The CDR3 is made up of 16 amino acids. CDR1 and CDR2 (germline): LGHNT, FRNRAP. With 4 bases clipped from V and 5 bases from J, the junction kept 8 bases outside the gene matches. The CDR3 region has the DNA TGTGCTAGTGGTTCATATAGCGGGAGGGCCGGAGATACGCAGTATTTT. Translated: CASGSYSGRAGDTQYF. Based on the CDR3 plus reference TRBV12-5 and TRBJ2-3, the full variable domain is DARVTQTPRHKVTEMGQEVTMRCQPILGHNTVFWYRQTMMQGLELLAYFRNRAPLDDSGMPKDRFSAEMPDATLATLKIQPSEPRDSAVYFCASGSYSGRAGDTQYFGPGTRLTVL.

The chain is built from TRBV7-3 and TRBJ2-5; 7 bases map to TRBD1. J was trimmed by 2 bases and V by 3 bases; bases with no gene match: 0. Germline assignment: CDR1 SGHTA and CDR2 FQGTGA. CDR3 length: 13 residues. The CDR3 protein is CASSLGQQETQYF. In nucleotides, the CDR3 is TGTGCCAGCAGCTTGGGACAGCAAGAGACCCAGTACTTC.

This clone was seen just once. V gene TRBV12-5 combines with J gene TRBJ1-1, with 7 bases identical to TRBD1. Germline CDR1 and CDR2: LGHNT and FRNRAP. The CDR3 covers 19 residues. Trimming cost V 2 bases and J 8 bases; bases outside gene matches: 23. As DNA, the CDR3 is TGTGCTAGTGGTTTGATCCGGGACAGTGGTTTCAAGAGGCGCGAGGAAGCTTTCTTT. This codes for CASGLIRDSGFKRREEAFF.

This sequence joins TRBV5-1 and TRBJ1-4, with 8 bases identical to TRBD1. The CDR3 length is 19 residues. J gave up 3 bases and V 0 bases, and 13 bases lay outside the gene matches. CDR1 is SGHRS, CDR2 YFSETQ, per germline. As DNA, the CDR3 is TGCGCCAGCAGCTTGGGAAGTGGAGGGCAGGGGGCAGCTAATGAAAAACTGTTTTTT. Its protein is CASSLGSGGQGAANEKLFF.

The chain carries TRBV6-6 and TRBJ2-7; 7 bases are a match to TRBD2. The CDR3 has 12 amino acids. V trimming: 0 bases; J trimming: 9 bases; junction bases outside the gene matches: 2. Germline values: CDR1 MNHNY, CDR2 SVGAGI (reference sequence). The CDR3 loop is CASSYSAGVQYF. The CDR3 DNA sequence: TGTGCCAGCAGTTACTCCGCGGGAGTGCAGTACTTC.

A word on this clone: Germline and junction disagree at one end, which may indicate a read error. The identical CDR3 is also encoded by other nucleotide sequences in the sample. V is TRBV18 and J is TRBJ1-6; TRBD1 matches 7 bases. The germline V gene has CDR1 KGHSH and CDR2 LQKENI. The length of the CDR3 is 13 residues. The CDR3, as DNA: TGTGCCAGCTCAGGACAGGAAAATTCCCCCCTCCACTTT. The encoded protein is CASSGQENSPLHF.

The chain joins TRBV2 to TRBJ2-5; the D gene is possibly TRBD2 (6 bases). Trimming shortened V by 6 bases and J by 5 bases, and 13 bases separated the two germline ends. CDR1 is SNHLY and CDR2 is FYNNEI in the germline V gene. The length of the CDR3 is 13 residues. The CDR3 protein is CASSTRGRETQYF. DNA for the CDR3: TGTGCCAGCAGCACACGGGGGAGGGAGACCCAGTACTTC.

The chain is built from TRBV10-2 and TRBJ2-7, with D possibly being TRBD2 (7 bases). V lost 8 bases and J 6 bases, leaving 20 bases between the germline ends. This CDR3 has 14 residues. Germline CDR1 WSHSY, CDR2 SAAADI. The CDR3 protein is CASGEGVGWAEQYF. The DNA of the CDR3 is TGCGCCAGCGGGGAGGGGGTTGGGTGGGCCGAGCAGTACTTC.

This clone was detected once. The chain recombines TRBV29-1 with TRBJ2-1; 10 bases fit TRBD2. Germline V gene lookup returns CDR1 SQVTM and CDR2 ANQGSEA. J was trimmed by 4 bases and V by 1 base; bases with no gene match: 7. There are 16 residues in the CDR3. This chain's CDR3 is CSVEGEQRGGYNEQFF. CDR3 coding DNA: TGCAGCGTTGAAGGTGAACAGCGGGGGGGGTACAATGAGCAGTTCTTC.

This chain uses TRBV5-1 with TRBJ1-1; D perhaps matches TRBD1 (6 bases). V gave up 1 base and J gave up 4 bases, with 14 bases separating them. The CDR3 loop spans 15 amino acids. CDR1 SGHRS and CDR2 YFSETQ come from the germline V gene. The DNA for the CDR3 is TGCGCCAGCAGCTTGCGGACAGCGAGTAGCACTGAAGCTTTCTTT. Amino acids: CASSLRTASSTEAFF. Full variable domain (rest looked up from reference TRBV5-1 and TRBJ1-1): KAGVTQTPRYLIKTRGQQVTLSCSPISGHRSVSWYQQTPGQGLQFLFEYFSETQRNKGNFPGRFSGRQFSNSRSEMNVSTLELGDSALYLCASSLRTASSTEAFFGQGTRLTVV.

The genes are TRBV6-5 and TRBJ2-7, with D tentatively TRBD1 (5 bases). Trimming took 2 bases from V and 2 from J, leaving 7 bases between them. CDR1 and CDR2 (germline): MNHEY, SVGAGI. The CDR3 has 13 residues. CDR3 protein: CASSYGRAYEQYF. CDR3 nucleotide sequence: TGTGCCAGCAGTTACGGCAGGGCCTACGAGCAGTACTTC.

The chain combines TRBV5-1 with TRBJ2-7; unclear D gene. The CDR3 has 11 residues. From germline, CDR1 is SGHRS and CDR2 YFSETQ. With 5 bases removed from V and 4 bases from J, the gap between germline ends came to 7 bases. For the CDR3, the DNA is TGCGCCAGCAGGCAACAATACGAGCAGTACTTC. Translating it yields CASRQQYEQYF.

The chain employs TRBV5-1 and TRBJ2-7; 7 bases agree with TRBD1. The germline V gene encodes CDR1 SGHRS and CDR2 YFSETQ. The CDR3 runs to 15 residues. The V gene end was trimmed by 0 bases and the J gene end by 2 bases; junction bases not matched to a gene: 5. The CDR3 coding sequence is TGCGCCAGCAGCTTGGGGGGGACAGTTACCTACGAGCAGTACTTC. It encodes CASSLGGTVTYEQYF.

Concerning this clone itself: Other DNA variants within this sample encode the same CDR3. The gene calls are TRBV6-5 and TRBJ1-6, with a possible D match to TRBD1 (6 bases). The V end lost 2 bases, the J end lost 13 bases, and 18 bases lay between the germline ends. There are 15 residues in the CDR3. CDR1 and CDR2 from the germline V gene are MNHEY and SVGAGI. The DNA for the CDR3 is TGTGCCAGCAGTTACCAGCAGGGGCTGGGTTCCCCCCTCCACTTT. This gives the protein CASSYQQGLGSPLHF.